The source of this TCR beta chain is a study of CD4 and CD8 cells across lung adenocarcinoma regions. Localized lung adenocarcinoma, a non-small cell lung cancer, affected the donors. TCRdb re-called the PCR reads with MiXCR, one entry per CDR3 protein. This table holds some 8,800 distinct CDR3 sequences, roughly 46% found once. The germline V gene has CDR1 MNHNS and CDR2 SASEGT. The length of the CDR3 is 15 residues. V gave up 6 bases and J gave up 5 bases; unmatched junction bases: 10. The origin of this receptor is a male donor with lung adenocarcinoma. The CD4 and CD8 labels of this study may be unreliable. Sequenced material: CD4+ T cells from the margin of a lung tumor. The chain combines TRBV6-1 with TRBJ2-1; 7 nucleotides align to TRBD1. CDR3 loop: CASSLTGVMNNEQFF. The CDR3 bases are TGTGCCAGCAGCCTCACAGGGGTCATGAACAATGAGCAGTTCTTC.